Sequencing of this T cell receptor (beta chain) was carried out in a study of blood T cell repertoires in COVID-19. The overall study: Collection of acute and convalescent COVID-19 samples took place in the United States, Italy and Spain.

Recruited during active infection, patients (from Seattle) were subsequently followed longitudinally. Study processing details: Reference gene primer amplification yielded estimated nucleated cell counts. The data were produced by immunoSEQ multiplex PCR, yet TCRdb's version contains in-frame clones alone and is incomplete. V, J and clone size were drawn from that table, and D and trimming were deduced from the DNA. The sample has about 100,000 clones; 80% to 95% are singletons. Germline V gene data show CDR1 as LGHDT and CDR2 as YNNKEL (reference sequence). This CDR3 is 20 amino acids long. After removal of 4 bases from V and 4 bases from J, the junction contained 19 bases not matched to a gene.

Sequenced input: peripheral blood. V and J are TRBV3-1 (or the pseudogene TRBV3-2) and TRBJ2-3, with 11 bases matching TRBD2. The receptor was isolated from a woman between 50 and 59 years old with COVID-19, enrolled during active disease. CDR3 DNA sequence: TGTGCCAGCAGCCCTCGTAGCGGGGGGGAACCCACCGTTCGGCCAGATACGCAGTATTTT. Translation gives CASSPRSGGEPTVRPDTQYF.